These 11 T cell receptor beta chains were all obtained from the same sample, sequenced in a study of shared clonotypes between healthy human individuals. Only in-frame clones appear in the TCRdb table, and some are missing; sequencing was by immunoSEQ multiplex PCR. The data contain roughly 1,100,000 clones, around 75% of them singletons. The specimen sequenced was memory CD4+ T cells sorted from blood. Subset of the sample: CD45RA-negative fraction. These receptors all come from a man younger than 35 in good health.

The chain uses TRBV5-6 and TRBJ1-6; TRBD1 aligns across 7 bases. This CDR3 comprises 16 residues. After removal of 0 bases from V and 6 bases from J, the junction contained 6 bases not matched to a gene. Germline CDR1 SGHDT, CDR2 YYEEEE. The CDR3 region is CASSLDGGQLNSPLHF. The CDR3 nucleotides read TGTGCCAGCAGCTTGGACGGGGGACAGCTTAATTCACCCCTCCACTTT.

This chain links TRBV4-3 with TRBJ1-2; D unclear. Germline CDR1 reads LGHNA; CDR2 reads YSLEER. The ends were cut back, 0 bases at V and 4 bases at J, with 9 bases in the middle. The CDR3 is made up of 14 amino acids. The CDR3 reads CASSQDVGIYGYTF. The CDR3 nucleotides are TGCGCCAGCAGCCAAGATGTGGGGATCTATGGCTACACCTTC.

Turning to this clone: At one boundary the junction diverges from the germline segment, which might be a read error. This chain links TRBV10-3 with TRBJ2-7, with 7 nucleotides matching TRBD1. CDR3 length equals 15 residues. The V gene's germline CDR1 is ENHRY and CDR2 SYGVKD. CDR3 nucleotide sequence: TGCGCCAGCAGTGAGCCGGACAGGATGGGCTACGAGCAGTACTTC. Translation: CASSEPDRMGYEQYF.

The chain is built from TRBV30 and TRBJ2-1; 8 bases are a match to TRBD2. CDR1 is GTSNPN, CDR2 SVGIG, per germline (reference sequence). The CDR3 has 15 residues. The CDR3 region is CASKRGWGSYNEQFF. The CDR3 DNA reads TGTGCTTCGAAGCGGGGGTGGGGCTCCTACAATGAGCAGTTCTTC.

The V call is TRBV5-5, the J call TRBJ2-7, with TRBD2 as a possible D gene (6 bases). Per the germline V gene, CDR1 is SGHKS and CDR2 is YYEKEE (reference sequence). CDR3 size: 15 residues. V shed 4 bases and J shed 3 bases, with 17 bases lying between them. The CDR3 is CASSLRDSPLYEQYF. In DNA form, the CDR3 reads TGTGCCAGCAGCCTCCGGGACTCTCCCCTCTACGAGCAGTACTTC.

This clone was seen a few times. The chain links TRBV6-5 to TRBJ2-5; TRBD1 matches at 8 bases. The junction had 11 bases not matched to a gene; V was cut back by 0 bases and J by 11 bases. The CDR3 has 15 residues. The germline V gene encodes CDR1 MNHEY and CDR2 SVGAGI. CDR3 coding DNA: TGTGCCAGCAGTTACTCATCGCAGGGGGCAGATGAGCAGTACTTC. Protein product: CASSYSSQGADEQYF.

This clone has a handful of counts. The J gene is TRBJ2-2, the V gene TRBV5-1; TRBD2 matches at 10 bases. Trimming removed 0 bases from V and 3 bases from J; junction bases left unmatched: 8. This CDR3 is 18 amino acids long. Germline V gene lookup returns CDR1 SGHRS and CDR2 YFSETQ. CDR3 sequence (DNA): TGCGCCAGCAGCTTGGGACCTTCTAGCGGGAGAGACACCGGGGAGCTGTTTTTT. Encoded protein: CASSLGPSSGRDTGELFF.

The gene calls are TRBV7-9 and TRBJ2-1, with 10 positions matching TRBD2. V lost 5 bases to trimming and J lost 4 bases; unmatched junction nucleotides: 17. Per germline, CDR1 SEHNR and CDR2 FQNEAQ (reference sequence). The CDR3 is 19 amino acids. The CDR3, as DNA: TGTGCCAGCAGCCCACCGCGAGGAAGCGGGGGGGCCCGGTACAATGAGCAGTTCTTC. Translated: CASSPPRGSGGARYNEQFF.

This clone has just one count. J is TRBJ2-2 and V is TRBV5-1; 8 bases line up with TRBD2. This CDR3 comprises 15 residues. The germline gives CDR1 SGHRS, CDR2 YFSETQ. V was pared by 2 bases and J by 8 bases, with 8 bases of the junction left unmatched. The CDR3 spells CASSFGTSFLGELFF. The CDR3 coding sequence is TGCGCCAGCAGCTTCGGGACTAGTTTTTTAGGGGAGCTGTTTTTT.

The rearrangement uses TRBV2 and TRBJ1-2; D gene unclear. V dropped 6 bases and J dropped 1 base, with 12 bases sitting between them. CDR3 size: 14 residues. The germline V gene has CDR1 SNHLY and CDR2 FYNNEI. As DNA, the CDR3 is TGTGCCAGCAGGTGGACGGGCCTTAACTATGGCTACACCTTC. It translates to CASRWTGLNYGYTF.

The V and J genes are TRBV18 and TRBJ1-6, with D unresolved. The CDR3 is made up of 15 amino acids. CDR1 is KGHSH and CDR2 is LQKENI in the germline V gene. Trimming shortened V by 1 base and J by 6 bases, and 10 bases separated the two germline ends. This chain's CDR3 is CASSPQGSLNSPLHF. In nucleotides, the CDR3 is TGTGCCAGCTCACCACAGGGTTCCCTTAATTCACCCCTCCACTTT.